These T cell receptor beta chains were read from a single sample in a study of cytomegalovirus exposure and HLA in healthy donors. Measured with immunoSEQ multiplex PCR; TCRdb has only the in-frame clones, and not every one. The sample lists about 150,000 clones; approximately 81% were seen once. Specimen: PBMCs. All receptors come from a young man in good health and CMV-seronegative. Both conserved end residues are part of each CDR3. Each record gives: clone size, D gene, J gene, V gene, CDR3 protein, CDR3 DNA. The D gene is left open where the match is weak. Clone size is stated in some rows and not others, as once, few, many or a class when expanded.

>.|TRBD1|TRBJ1-3|TRBV5-1
CASSRDRDAGNTIYF
TGCGCCAGCAGCAGAGACAGGGACGCTGGAAACACCATATATTTT
>.|.|TRBJ2-3|TRBV11-2
CASSPLSASTDTQYF
TGTGCCAGCAGCCCCCTGAGCGCGAGCACAGATACGCAGTATTTT
>.|.|TRBJ2-7|TRBV6-5
CASTQGASYEQYF
TGTGCCAGCACACAGGGCGCTTCCTACGAGCAGTACTTC
>few|.|TRBJ2-3|TRBV7-2
CASSPRKTDTQYF
TGTGCCAGCAGCCCCAGAAAGACAGATACGCAGTATTTT
>.|TRBD1|TRBJ2-7|TRBV4-1
CASSQDPGTGVPYEQYF
TGCGCCAGCAGCCAAGATCCGGGGACAGGGGTCCCCTACGAGCAGTACTTC
>.|TRBD2|TRBJ2-7|TRBV4-1
CASSRGGLENYEQYF
TGCGCCAGCAGCCGCGGGGGACTAGAAAATTACGAGCAGTACTTC
>.|TRBD1|TRBJ2-1|TRBV9
CASSPSGGYNEQFF
TGTGCCAGCAGCCCCTCAGGGGGCTACAATGAGCAGTTCTTC
>once|.|TRBJ2-7|TRBV6-5
CASSYHGDSYEQYF
TGTGCCAGCAGTTACCACGGGGATTCCTACGAGCAGTACTTC
>.|TRBD1|TRBJ1-2|TRBV6-4
CASSAGTGLGYGYTF
TGTGCCAGCAGCGCGGGGACAGGGCTTGGGTATGGCTACACCTTC
>.|TRBD1|TRBJ1-5|TRBV7-2
CASSQRQGDQPQHF
TGTGCCAGCAGCCAGAGACAGGGGGATCAGCCCCAGCATTTT
>.|TRBD2|TRBJ2-1|TRBV7-9
CSSSLGLAGVGEQFF
TGTTCCAGCAGCTTAGGTTTAGCGGGAGTAGGGGAGCAGTTCTTC
>.|TRBD2|TRBJ2-1|TRBV29-1
CSAEGASGVSSYNEQFF
TGCAGCGCCGAGGGGGCTAGCGGGGTCAGCTCCTACAATGAGCAGTTCTTC
>.|.|TRBJ2-1|TRBV6-1
CASSEGLANGEQFF
TGTGCCAGCAGTGAAGGGCTAGCTAATGGTGAGCAGTTCTTC
>.|.|TRBJ2-7|TRBV4-3
CASSQGEDYEQYF
TGCGCCAGCAGCCAAGGTGAGGACTACGAGCAGTACTTC